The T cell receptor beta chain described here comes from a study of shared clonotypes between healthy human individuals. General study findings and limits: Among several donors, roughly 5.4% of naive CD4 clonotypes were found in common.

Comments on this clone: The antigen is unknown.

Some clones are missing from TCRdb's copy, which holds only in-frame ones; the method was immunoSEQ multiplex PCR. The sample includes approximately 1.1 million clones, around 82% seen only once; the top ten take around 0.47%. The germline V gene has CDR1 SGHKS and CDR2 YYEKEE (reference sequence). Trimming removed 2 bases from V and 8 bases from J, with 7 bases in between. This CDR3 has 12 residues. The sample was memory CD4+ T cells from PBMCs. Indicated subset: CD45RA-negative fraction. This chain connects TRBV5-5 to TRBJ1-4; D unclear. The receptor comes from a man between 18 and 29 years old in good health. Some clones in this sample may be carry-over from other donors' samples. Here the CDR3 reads CASSLNPEKLFF. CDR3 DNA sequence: TGTGCCAGCAGCTTAAATCCAGAAAAACTGTTTTTT. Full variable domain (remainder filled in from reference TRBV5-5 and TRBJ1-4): DAGVTQSPTHLIKTRGQQVTLRCSPISGHKSVSWYQQVLGQGPQFIFQYYEKEERGRGNFPDRFSARQFPNYSSELNVNALLLGDSALYLCASSLNPEKLFFGSGTQLSVL.